This T cell receptor beta chain was retrieved from a study of T cells expressing NK-cell markers. Across the whole study: Within the sequenced cohort of eight donors, seven exhibited HCMV seropositivity and one was seronegative.

TCRdb re-called the 5' RACE reads and catalogs CDR3 proteins one per entry, DNA excluded. Seen in this sample are about 450,000 distinct CDR3 sequences; the ten most common clones hold under 7.5%. Germline lookup yields CDR1 SEHNR and CDR2 FQNEAQ (reference sequence). The CDR3 has 13 residues. The chain combines TRBV7-9 with TRBJ2-2; TCRdb selects TRBD1, and the lack of DNA leaves this call unchecked. The receptor's source is a woman between 18 and 69 years old in good health. Sequenced: blood T cells: a sorted CD56 or NKG2C T cell subset, CD4+ or CD8+ T cells, or bulk PBMC T cells (not recorded which). CDR3 in amino acids: CASSWGKAGELFF.